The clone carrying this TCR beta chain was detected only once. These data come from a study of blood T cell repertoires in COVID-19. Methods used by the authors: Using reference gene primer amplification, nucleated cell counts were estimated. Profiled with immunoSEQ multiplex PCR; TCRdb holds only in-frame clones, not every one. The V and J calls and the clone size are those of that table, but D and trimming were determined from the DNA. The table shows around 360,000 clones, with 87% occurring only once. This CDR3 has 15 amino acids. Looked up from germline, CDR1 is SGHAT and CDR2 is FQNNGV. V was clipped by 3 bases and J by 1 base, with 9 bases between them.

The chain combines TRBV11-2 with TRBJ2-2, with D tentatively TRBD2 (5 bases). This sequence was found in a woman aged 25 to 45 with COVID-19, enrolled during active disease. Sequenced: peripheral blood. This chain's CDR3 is CASSFRSGNTGELFF. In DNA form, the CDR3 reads TGTGCCAGCAGCTTTAGAAGCGGGAACACCGGGGAGCTGTTTTTT.